The 18 T cell receptor beta chains listed next were all sequenced from one sample in a study of blood T cell repertoires in COVID-19. Method: immunoSEQ multiplex PCR; TCRdb's copy keeps in-frame clones and lacks some. The sample lists almost 350,000 clones; approximately 89% were seen once. Source material: peripheral blood. The receptors here all came from a woman aged 60-70 years with COVID-19, enrolled during active disease.

The V gene is TRBV25-1, the J gene TRBJ2-1, with D possibly being TRBD1 (6 bases). CDR3 length: 15 residues. CDR1 and CDR2 (germline): MGHDK, SYGVNS. The V end was cut by 3 bases, the J end by 6 bases, with 15 bases between. This CDR3 is CASSDSFKGVNEQFF. The CDR3 coding sequence is TGTGCCAGCAGTGACAGTTTCAAGGGGGTCAATGAGCAGTTCTTC.

This chain links TRBV5-1 with TRBJ2-5; D ambiguous. CDR3 size: 14 residues. V was cut by 1 base and J by 4 bases, with 11 bases left in between. The germline CDR1 and CDR2 sequences are SGHRS and YFSETQ. CDR3 region: CASSLSQVRETQYF. The CDR3 nucleotides are TGCGCCAGCAGCTTGTCGCAGGTCCGAGAGACCCAGTACTTC.

The chain recombines TRBV11-2 with TRBJ1-6; D not certain. CDR3 length equals 14 residues. CDR1 and CDR2 from the germline V gene are SGHAT and FQNNGV. Trimming pared 3 bases from V and 9 bases from J, leaving 12 bases between. CDR3 sequence: CASSLQGEVSPLHF. The CDR3 nucleotides are TGTGCCAGCAGCTTGCAAGGAGAGGTTTCACCCCTCCACTTT.

The gene calls are TRBV13 and TRBJ1-1; 7 nucleotides match TRBD1. With 5 bases clipped from V and 5 bases from J, the junction kept 17 bases outside the gene matches. CDR3 length: 17 residues. Germline V CDR1 and CDR2: PRHDT, FYEKMQ (reference sequence). CDR3 residues: CASSKAEGQSKWTEAFF. The CDR3 nucleotides are TGTGCCAGCAGCAAGGCCGAGGGACAGTCTAAGTGGACTGAAGCTTTCTTT. The full variable domain, its missing parts supplied by reference TRBV13 and TRBJ1-1, is AAGVIQSPRHLIKEKRETATLKCYPIPRHDTVYWYQQGPGQDPQFLISFYEKMQSDKGSIPDRFSAQQFSDYHSELNMSSLELGDSALYFCASSKAEGQSKWTEAFFGQGTRLTVV.

The chain joins TRBV2 to TRBJ2-7, with 9 nucleotides matching TRBD1. This CDR3 spans 14 amino acids. Unmatched junction bases numbered 13, after V lost 7 bases and J lost 9 bases. From germline, CDR1 is SNHLY and CDR2 FYNNEI. DNA for the CDR3: TGTGCCAGCAAGGCGGACAGGGGCCTCAGCTGGCAGTACTTC. Its translation: CASKADRGLSWQYF. Full variable domain (missing parts from reference TRBV2 and TRBJ2-7): EPEVTQTPSHQVTQMGQEVILRCVPISNHLYFYWYRQILGQKVEFLVSFYNNEISEKSEIFDDQFSVERPDGSNFTLKIRSTKLEDSAMYFCASKADRGLSWQYFGPGTRLTVT.

The chain has TRBV12-3 or TRBV12-4 and TRBJ1-1; D unresolved. This CDR3 spans 11 amino acids. The V end was cut by 8 bases, the J end by 1 base, with 5 bases between. The CDR3 coding sequence is TGTGCCAGCCGACAGAACACTGAAGCTTTCTTT. Translating it yields CASRQNTEAFF.

The chain has TRBV28 and TRBJ2-3; 7 nucleotides align to TRBD1. Trimming removed 7 bases from V and 6 bases from J; junction bases left unmatched: 10. CDR3 length: 14 residues. Germline-derived CDR1 and CDR2 are MDHEN and SYDVKM. DNA for the CDR3: TGTGCCAGCAACCTACAGGGGTCGGGGGATACGCAGTATTTT. Translating it yields CASNLQGSGDTQYF.

The chain links TRBV9 to TRBJ2-5; perhaps TRBD1 as D (5 bases). The CDR3 consists of 14 residues. From germline, CDR1 is SGDLS and CDR2 YYNGEE. The V end was cut by 2 bases, the J end by 1 base, with 9 bases between. This CDR3 reads CASSVQGAQETQYF. The CDR3 nucleotides read TGTGCCAGCAGCGTGCAAGGGGCCCAAGAGACCCAGTACTTC.

This chain connects TRBV6-5 to TRBJ2-1; possible D gene TRBD2, 7 bases. Between the trimmed V and J ends, which lost 8 bases and 7 bases, there was a span of 12 bases. Germline loops: CDR1 MNHEY, CDR2 SVGAGI. The CDR3 contains 12 residues. The CDR3 region is CASGGALNEQFF. In DNA, the CDR3 is TGTGCCAGCGGGGGGGCCCTTAATGAGCAGTTCTTC.

The chain employs TRBV11-2 and TRBJ1-2; a weak D match, TRBD1 (6 bases). This CDR3 is built from 14 residues. Germline V CDR1 and CDR2: SGHAT, FQNNGV. The ends were cut back, 5 bases at V and 4 bases at J, with 14 bases in the middle. CDR3 protein: CASSLRQGTYGYTF. CDR3 in DNA: TGTGCCAGCAGCCTCCGCCAGGGGACCTATGGCTACACCTTC.

This clone was recorded only once. The chain recombines TRBV3-1 (or the pseudogene TRBV3-2) with TRBJ1-6, with 8 positions matching TRBD1. The CDR3 totals 15 residues. Germline lookup yields CDR1 LGHDT and CDR2 YNNKEL (reference sequence). The junction had 8 bases not matched to a gene; V was cut back by 3 bases and J by 10 bases. CDR3 region: CASSQATGGESPLHF. As DNA, the CDR3 is TGTGCCAGCAGCCAGGCAACAGGGGGTGAATCACCCCTCCACTTT.

The chain links TRBV29-1 to TRBJ1-2; D unclear. Germline-derived CDR1 and CDR2 are SQVTM and ANQGSEA. The CDR3 consists of 13 residues. Trimming removed 4 bases from V and 1 base from J, with 10 bases in between. The CDR3 is CSVVGSFNYGYTF. The CDR3 nucleotides are TGCAGCGTTGTTGGGAGCTTTAACTATGGCTACACCTTC.

The chain recombines TRBV7-9 with TRBJ1-4, with D tentatively TRBD1 (6 bases). Trimming left V 11 bases short and J 6 bases short, with 13 bases between. Germline V gives CDR1 SEHNR, CDR2 FQNEAQ (reference sequence). This CDR3 contains 12 residues. This chain's CDR3 is CASRGADEKLFF. The CDR3 DNA follows: TGTGCCTCTCGGGGGGCGGATGAAAAACTGTTTTTT. Based on the CDR3 plus reference TRBV7-9 and TRBJ1-4, the full variable domain is DTGVSQNPRHKITKRGQNVTFRCDPISEHNRLYWYRQTLGQGPEFLTYFQNEAQLEKSRLLSDRFSAERPKGSFSTLEIQRTEQGDSAMYLCASRGADEKLFFGSGTQLSVL.

The chain links TRBV12-5 to TRBJ1-1, with TRBD1 as a possible D gene (5 bases). The V gene lost 7 bases and the J gene lost 8 bases, with 17 bases spanning the gap. Germline values: CDR1 LGHNT, CDR2 FRNRAP. The CDR3 runs 13 residues. The DNA of the CDR3 is TGTGCTAGTGCTTTAAACTCGCAGGGAGAAGCTTTCTTT. Translating it yields CASALNSQGEAFF. The full variable domain, in which reference TRBV12-5 and TRBJ1-1 provide the parts outside the CDR3, is DARVTQTPRHKVTEMGQEVTMRCQPILGHNTVFWYRQTMMQGLELLAYFRNRAPLDDSGMPKDRFSAEMPDATLATLKIQPSEPRDSAVYFCASALNSQGEAFFGQGTRLTVV.

The rearrangement joins TRBV19 to TRBJ1-6, with no clear D. CDR3 length: 16 residues. Looked up from germline, CDR1 is LNHDA and CDR2 is SQIVND (reference sequence). Trimming took off 7 bases at V and 3 bases at J, with 16 bases between the two ends. CDR3 bases: TGTGCCAGTACCGATAATGTGCACAGCTATAATTCACCCCTCCACTTT. Protein: CASTDNVHSYNSPLHF.

The chain has TRBV6-5 and TRBJ1-3, with TRBD1 matching 7 bases. The CDR3 totals 15 residues. The germline V gene has CDR1 MNHEY and CDR2 SVGAGI. Germline trimming cut 2 bases from V and 8 bases from J; bases unmatched to any gene: 9. CDR3 region: CASSYGSGGGDTIYF. The CDR3 DNA reads TGTGCCAGCAGTTACGGGTCAGGGGGTGGTGACACCATATATTTT.

The rearrangement uses TRBV27 and TRBJ1-1; no definite D call. Germline loops: CDR1 MNHEY, CDR2 SMNVEV (reference sequence). V lost 4 bases and J lost 3, with 9 bases in between. The CDR3 sequence is 13 residues long. DNA of the CDR3: TGTGCCAGCAGTTCCTCCCGAGACACTGAAGCTTTCTTT. It specifies CASSSSRDTEAFF.

CDR3 protein: CASSFRQGDSPLHF. In DNA, the CDR3 is TGTGCCAGCAGCTTCCGGCAGGGTGATTCACCCCTCCACTTT. V is TRBV9 and J is TRBJ1-6, with a possible D match to TRBD1 (5 bases). From germline, CDR1 is SGDLS and CDR2 YYNGEE. The CDR3 consists of 14 residues. The V end lost 4 bases, the J end lost 8 bases, and 13 bases lay between the germline ends.